Below are 23 T cell receptor beta chains sequenced from a single sample in a study of OX40 agonist ivuxolimab in advanced cancers. Some clones are missing from TCRdb's copy, which holds only in-frame ones; the method was immunoSEQ multiplex PCR. The sample includes around 53,000 clones, roughly 85% of them seen just once. This sample comprised CD4+ or CD8+ T cells sorted from blood, obtained in a trial of the OX40 agonist ivuxolimab. The receptors were sampled from an adult with an advanced solid tumor such as melanoma, head and neck, liver or kidney cancer.

This chain links TRBV6-5 with TRBJ2-1; 9 positions agree with TRBD2. Trimming took 0 bases from V and 6 from J; bases not matched to a gene: 0. The CDR3 is 14 residues long. The germline V gene has CDR1 MNHEY and CDR2 SVGAGI. CDR3 protein: CASSYSGLANEQFF. The DNA for the CDR3 is TGTGCCAGCAGTTACTCGGGACTAGCCAATGAGCAGTTCTTC.

The gene calls are TRBV10-2 and TRBJ1-1; TRBD1 is a possible D gene (5 bases). V lost 6 bases and J lost 0, with 17 bases in between. This CDR3 has 16 residues. The germline V gene encodes CDR1 WSHSY and CDR2 SAAADI. The CDR3: CASSDGGVQMNTEAFF. CDR3 in DNA: TGCGCCAGCAGCGACGGAGGGGTTCAAATGAACACTGAAGCTTTCTTT.

CDR3 loop: CASSEALTFGGAENTQYF. CDR3 nucleotides: TGTGCCAGCAGTGAAGCGCTTACTTTCGGGGGGGCCGAGAATACGCAGTATTTT. This sequence joins TRBV6-1 and TRBJ2-3; 8 bases line up with TRBD2. Trimming removed 0 bases from V and 7 bases from J; junction bases left unmatched: 15. Germline V gene data show CDR1 as MNHNS and CDR2 as SASEGT. This CDR3 is built from 18 residues.

The J gene is TRBJ2-3, the V gene TRBV7-2, with 9 bases aligning to TRBD2. V lost 5 bases to trimming and J lost 3 bases; unmatched junction nucleotides: 12. The CDR3 runs 17 residues. Germline V gene data show CDR1 as SGHTA and CDR2 as FQGNSA. The CDR3 DNA reads as TGTGCCAGCAGCCTGCTAGCGGGGTTTGGAGGGACAGATACGCAGTATTTT. Protein sequence: CASSLLAGFGGTDTQYF.

This clone occurred once. This chain's CDR3 is CASSLSGTDNGYTF. CDR3 DNA: TGCGCCAGCAGCCTCTCCGGGACAGACAACGGCTACACCTTC. The J gene is TRBJ1-2, the V gene TRBV5-1, with 7 positions matching TRBD1. CDR3 length: 14 residues. Germline trimming cut 4 bases from V and 8 bases from J; bases unmatched to any gene: 11. CDR1 SGHRS and CDR2 YFSETQ come from the germline V gene.

V is TRBV7-9 and J is TRBJ1-1; D might be TRBD1 (6 bases). Germline CDR1 reads SEHNR; CDR2 reads FQNEAQ (reference sequence). This CDR3 has 12 residues. V was pared by 6 bases and J by 1 base, with 6 bases between. The CDR3 spells CASRTGNTEAFF. The CDR3 region has the DNA TGTGCCAGCAGGACAGGGAACACTGAAGCTTTCTTT.

The V gene is TRBV13, the J gene TRBJ2-5; D not certain. V lost 5 bases and J 0 bases, leaving 7 bases between the germline ends. Germline values: CDR1 PRHDT, CDR2 FYEKMQ (reference sequence). The CDR3 loop spans 13 amino acids. The CDR3 DNA reads as TGTGCCAGCAGCCCCCCGGACCAAGAGACCCAGTACTTC. It specifies CASSPPDQETQYF.

V usage is TRBV6-5 and J usage is TRBJ2-3; 9 bases are a match to TRBD2. Germline trimming cut 5 bases from V and 1 base from J; bases unmatched to any gene: 4. In germline, CDR1 is MNHEY, CDR2 SVGAGI. The CDR3 loop spans 15 amino acids. The CDR3 loop is CASSAIAGGTDTQYF. For the CDR3, the DNA is TGTGCCAGCAGTGCTATAGCGGGGGGCACAGATACGCAGTATTTT.

The rearrangement joins TRBV5-6 to TRBJ1-4; 7 nucleotides line up with TRBD1. J gave up 2 bases and V 3 bases, and 4 bases lay outside the gene matches. Germline CDR1 is SGHDT and CDR2 is YYEEEE. The CDR3 contains 15 residues. CDR3 coding DNA: TGTGCCAGCAGCTACCCCAGGGGGACTAATGAAAAACTGTTTTTT. This sequence encodes CASSYPRGTNEKLFF.

The genes are TRBV7-9 and TRBJ2-5; D is perhaps TRBD1 (5 bases). CDR3 length equals 15 residues. Germline V gene sequence: CDR1 SEHNR, CDR2 FQNEAQ (reference sequence). V lost 1 base, J lost 3 bases, and 12 bases lay in between. This CDR3 is CASSLVETAEETQYF. The CDR3 bases are TGTGCCAGCAGCTTAGTGGAGACAGCCGAAGAGACCCAGTACTTC.

The genes are TRBV9 and TRBJ2-7, with D perhaps TRBD1 (5 bases). V gave up 4 bases and J gave up 0 bases, with 8 bases separating them. CDR3 length: 13 amino acids. The V gene's germline CDR1 is SGDLS and CDR2 YYNGEE. CDR3: CASSPGHSYEQYF. The CDR3 coding sequence is TGTGCCAGCAGCCCAGGACACTCCTACGAGCAGTACTTC.

This chain uses TRBV5-1 with TRBJ2-7; 10 bases are shared with TRBD1. The CDR3 has 15 residues. Trimming took 0 bases from V and 6 from J; bases not matched to a gene: 6. The germline V gene encodes CDR1 SGHRS and CDR2 YFSETQ. DNA for the CDR3: TGCGCCAGCAGCTTGGGACAGGGGGCGATCAGCGAGCAGTACGTC. Translating it yields CASSLGQGAISEQYV.

The J gene is TRBJ2-1, the V gene TRBV4-3; the match to TRBD1 covers 7 bases. The junction had 13 bases not matched to a gene; V was cut back by 0 bases and J by 8 bases. This CDR3 has 17 amino acids. Germline values: CDR1 LGHNA, CDR2 YSLEER. Here the CDR3 reads CASSQDTRRQGFDEQFF. CDR3 sequence (DNA): TGCGCCAGCAGCCAAGATACGAGGCGACAGGGCTTTGATGAGCAGTTCTTC.

This clone was detected ten times or more. The chain employs TRBV11-2 and TRBJ2-7, with D possibly called TRBD1 or TRBD2 (5 bases each). Germline values: CDR1 SGHAT, CDR2 FQNNGV. This CDR3 has 17 amino acids. With 0 bases removed from V and 4 bases from J, the gap between germline ends came to 19 bases. This chain's CDR3 is CASSLEGLRAGGYEQYF. In DNA, the CDR3 is TGTGCCAGCAGCTTAGAGGGGCTTCGGGCAGGCGGGTACGAGCAGTACTTC. Filled out from reference TRBV11-2 and TRBJ2-7, the complete variable domain reads EAGVAQSPRYKIIEKRQSVAFWCNPISGHATLYWYQQILGQGPKLLIQFQNNGVVDDSQLPKDRFSAERLKGVDSTLKIQPAKLEDSAVYLCASSLEGLRAGGYEQYFGPGTRLTVT.

This rearrangement joins TRBV4-3 to TRBJ2-3; TRBD2 might be the D (6 bases). CDR1 is LGHNA, CDR2 YSLEER, per germline. The CDR3 is 16 amino acids. V gave up 0 bases and J gave up 2 bases, with 12 bases separating them. CDR3 coding DNA: TGCGCCAGCAGCCAAGACGGTCGGGGGTACACAGATACGCAGTATTTT. This gives the protein CASSQDGRGYTDTQYF.

This chain connects TRBV7-9 to TRBJ1-1; D unclear. CDR1 is SEHNR, CDR2 FQNEAQ, per germline (reference sequence). CDR3 length: 12 residues. Deletions cut 7 bases from V and 5 bases from J, with 11 bases between. The CDR3 reads CASISQATEAFF. The CDR3 region has the DNA TGTGCCAGCATCTCGCAGGCGACTGAAGCTTTCTTT.

The chain is built from TRBV12-5 and TRBJ1-1, with a possible D match to TRBD1 (6 bases). The ends were cut back, 5 bases at V and 1 base at J, with 8 bases in the middle. Germline CDR1 is LGHNT and CDR2 is FRNRAP. The CDR3 runs to 13 residues. DNA for the CDR3: TGTGCTAGTGGTACGGACAGGAACACTGAAGCTTTCTTT. Translating gives CASGTDRNTEAFF.

The V gene is TRBV2, the J gene TRBJ1-5; unclear D gene. There are 15 residues in the CDR3. Germline V gives CDR1 SNHLY, CDR2 FYNNEI. Trimming took 1 base from V and 0 from J, leaving 7 bases between them. Here the CDR3 DNA reads TGTGCCAGCAGTGAAGGTCGGTCTAGCAATCAGCCCCAGCATTTT. Amino acids: CASSEGRSSNQPQHF.

A single count supports this clone. The chain couples TRBV4-1 to TRBJ2-1, with D unresolved. The V gene's germline CDR1 is MGHRA and CDR2 YSYEKL. Trimming pared 2 bases from V and 9 bases from J, leaving 8 bases between. The CDR3 is made up of 12 amino acids. The CDR3 protein is CASSQRESEQFF. The CDR3 DNA is TGCGCCAGCAGCCAACGCGAAAGTGAGCAGTTCTTC.

In its sample, this clone was seen a few times. This chain connects TRBV4-3 to TRBJ1-4; D is unresolved. Germline lookup yields CDR1 LGHNA and CDR2 YSLEER. V was trimmed by 0 bases and J by 5 bases, leaving 10 bases between them. CDR3 length: 15 amino acids. Here the CDR3 reads CASSQESAINEKLFF. The DNA of the CDR3 is TGCGCCAGCAGCCAAGAATCCGCTATCAATGAAAAACTGTTTTTT.

In this sample, this clone turned up once. The V gene is TRBV7-2, the J gene TRBJ1-2; D is ambiguous. Germline-derived CDR1 and CDR2 are SGHTA and FQGNSA. The CDR3 has 17 residues. Deletions cut 1 base from V and 4 bases from J, with 19 bases between. The CDR3 loop reads CASSLVTNAVRVYGYTF. The CDR3 DNA is TGTGCCAGCAGCTTAGTCACGAATGCGGTGCGCGTCTATGGCTACACCTTC.

The rearrangement links TRBV7-6 to TRBJ1-3; 8 bases are a match to TRBD1. Germline V gene sequence: CDR1 SGHVS, CDR2 FNYEAQ. V gave up 4 bases and J gave up 2 bases; unmatched junction bases: 1. The CDR3 is 14 residues long. CDR3 in DNA: TGTGCCAGCAGCTCAGGGGGCACTGGAAACACCATATATTTT. Translating gives CASSSGGTGNTIYF.

The chain recombines TRBV19 with TRBJ2-5, with TRBD2 matching 9 bases. The CDR3 is 13 amino acids. V shed 6 bases, J shed 5 bases, and the junction held 4 bases outside the gene matches. Germline V CDR1 and CDR2: LNHDA, SQIVND (reference sequence). The DNA of the CDR3 is TGTGCCAGTAGGGCGGGGGGGCACGAGACCCAGTACTTC. The encoded protein is CASRAGGHETQYF. The entire variable domain, with the rest obtained from reference TRBV19 and TRBJ2-5, is as follows: DGGITQSPKYLFRKEGQNVTLSCEQNLNHDAMYWYRQDPGQGLRLIYYSQIVNDFQKGDIAEGYSVSREKKESFPLTVTSAQKNPTAFYLCASRAGGHETQYFGPGTRLLVL.